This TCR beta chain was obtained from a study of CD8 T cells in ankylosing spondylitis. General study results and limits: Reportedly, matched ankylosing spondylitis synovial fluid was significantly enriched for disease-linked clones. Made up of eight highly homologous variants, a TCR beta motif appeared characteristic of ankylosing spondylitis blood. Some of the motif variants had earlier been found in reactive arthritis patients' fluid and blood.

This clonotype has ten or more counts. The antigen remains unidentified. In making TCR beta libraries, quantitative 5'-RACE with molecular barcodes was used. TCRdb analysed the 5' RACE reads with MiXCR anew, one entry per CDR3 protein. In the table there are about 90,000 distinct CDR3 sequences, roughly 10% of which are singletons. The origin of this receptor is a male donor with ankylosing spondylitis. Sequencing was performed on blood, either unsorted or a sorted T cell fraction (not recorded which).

DNA of the CDR3: TGTGCCAGCAGCTTTGAGGGGAGCTCCTACAATGAGCAGTTCTTC. Translated: CASSFEGSSYNEQFF. The J gene is TRBJ2-1, the V gene TRBV7-2, with D perhaps being TRBD1 or TRBD2 (5 bases each). CDR1 is SGHTA and CDR2 is FQGNSA in the germline V gene. With 3 bases removed from V and 0 bases from J, the gap between germline ends came to 9 bases. The CDR3 loop spans 15 amino acids. Using reference TRBV7-2 and TRBJ2-1 for the parts outside the CDR3, the full variable domain is GAGVSQSPSNKVTEKGKDVELRCDPISGHTALYWYRQSLGQGLEFLIYFQGNSAPDKSGLPSDRFSAERTGGSVSTLTIQRTQQEDSAVYLCASSFEGSSYNEQFFGPGTRLTVL.